This paragraph covers one TCR beta chain sequence. Its antigen remains unidentified. V was clipped by 4 bases and J by 0 bases; unmatched bases: 9. CDR3 length: 16 amino acids. RNA transcripts yielded amplified TCR beta CDR3 regions. The HTBI primer set drove a first-round RT-PCR of the TCR CDR3. TCRdb reprocessed the multiplex PCR reads via MiXCR and lists one record per CDR3 protein. The sample shows 600,000 to 750,000 distinct CDR3 sequences, 15% to 20% of them seen only once. This sample is part of a study of T cells in Graves' hyperthyroidism and ophthalmopathy. Across 18 months, stable Graves' hyperthyroidism was marked by no progression to ophthalmopathy. Fresh 10 ml peripheral blood yielded PBMCs. Overall study findings and caveats: Also found in blood were most expanded thyroid clonotypes above 0.001.

Specimen: blood. This TCR was recovered from a man in his fifties or sixties with Graves' hyperthyroidism. This chain joins TRBV12-3 or TRBV12-4 and TRBJ2-7; 7 bases align to TRBD2. In DNA form, the CDR3 reads TGTGCCAGCAGTTCCTCCCCCGGGGGGACCTCCTACGAGCAGTACTTC. Its translation is CASSSSPGGTSYEQYF.